The 8 T cell receptor beta chains presented below share a single source sample, sequenced in a study of T cells after yellow fever vaccination. TCRdb reprocessed the 5' RACE reads with MiXCR, giving one entry per CDR3 protein. The sample contains about 500,000 distinct CDR3 sequences, less than 20% of which appear only once. This sample comprised PBMCs, obtained 5 days after the first yellow fever vaccination. These receptors were collected from a man between 18 and 35 years old who received the YFV17D yellow fever vaccine.

This clonotype was found a few times. This chain uses TRBV14 with TRBJ2-2; no clear D. The germline CDR1 and CDR2 sequences are SGHDN and FVKESK. The CDR3 has 12 residues. The V end was cut by 5 bases, the J end by 7 bases, with 8 bases between. CDR3 protein: CASSISRGELFF. CDR3 nucleotides: TGTGCCAGCAGCATTTCCCGCGGGGAGCTGTTTTTT.

The V and J genes are TRBV7-9 and TRBJ2-7; D not resolved. Germline V gene sequence: CDR1 SEHNR, CDR2 FQNEAQ (reference sequence). There are 10 residues in the CDR3. V was cut by 5 bases and J by 13 bases, with 12 bases left in between. The CDR3 region is CASSISSPYF. CDR3 DNA sequence: TGTGCCAGCAGCATATCCTCCCCTTACTTC.

V and J are TRBV9 and TRBJ1-6; no firm D call. This CDR3 is 15 amino acids long. Trimming pared 5 bases from V and 9 bases from J, leaving 18 bases between. The V gene's germline CDR1 is SGDLS and CDR2 YYNGEE. The CDR3 DNA is TGTGCCAGCAGGAACCAGGATGGTTCAGGTTCACCCCTCCACTTT. It codes for CASRNQDGSGSPLHF.

This clonotype was seen only a few times. The chain uses TRBV4-1 and TRBJ2-7, with TRBD1 matching over 9 bases. The V segment lost 0 bases and the J segment 7 bases; nucleotides outside the gene matches: 7. The germline gives CDR1 MGHRA, CDR2 YSYEKL. The length of the CDR3 is 15 residues. The CDR3 region is CASSQEGQGPGEQYF. CDR3 DNA: TGCGCCAGCAGCCAAGAGGGACAGGGTCCGGGGGAGCAGTACTTC.

The V gene is TRBV4-2, the J gene TRBJ2-3; D remains unclear. The V end lost 0 bases, the J end lost 6 bases, and 7 bases lay between the germline ends. CDR1 and CDR2 from the germline V gene are LGHNA and YNFKEQ. The CDR3 runs 13 residues. The CDR3 sequence is CASSQEFMDTQYF. As DNA, the CDR3 is TGTGCCAGCAGCCAAGAGTTTATGGATACGCAGTATTTT.

Only a few counts were recorded for this clonotype. The chain joins TRBV19 to TRBJ1-1; D is ambiguous. CDR3 length equals 10 residues. V dropped 7 bases and J dropped 8 bases, with 8 bases sitting between them. The V gene's germline CDR1 is LNHDA and CDR2 SQIVND (reference sequence). The CDR3 DNA is TGTGCCAGTATGGCCAGGGAAGCTTTCTTT. This sequence encodes CASMAREAFF.

This clonotype was observed many times. V is TRBV7-9 and J is TRBJ2-1, with TRBD1 matching over 7 bases. The CDR3 sequence is 16 residues long. CDR1 and CDR2 from the germline V gene are SEHNR and FQNEAQ (reference sequence). J gave up 0 bases and V 5 bases, and 7 bases lay outside the gene matches. DNA of the CDR3: TGTGCCAGCAGCCCAACGGGACAGAGCTCCTACAATGAGCAGTTCTTC. Protein: CASSPTGQSSYNEQFF.

The genes are TRBV6-2 or TRBV6-3 and TRBJ2-4, with D possibly called TRBD1 or TRBD2 (5 bases each). Trimming took off 0 bases at V and 7 bases at J, with 16 bases between the two ends. The germline CDR1 and CDR2 sequences are MNHEY and SVGEGT. This CDR3 spans 16 amino acids. The CDR3 protein is CASSYSPGPPRNIQYF. The DNA for the CDR3 is TGTGCCAGCAGTTACTCCCCGGGACCTCCACGGAACATTCAGTACTTC.